This TCR beta chain was obtained from a study of T cells in Graves' hyperthyroidism and ophthalmopathy. This clonotype has at least ten counts. The germline V and J ends were trimmed by 2 bases and 8 bases, with 16 bases remaining between them. The CDR3 contains 15 residues. Authors of the study amplified TCR beta CDR3 regions from RNA transcripts. First-round RT-PCR of the TCR CDR3 relied on the HTBI primer set. TCRdb fed the multiplex PCR reads into MiXCR, producing one record per CDR3 protein. The table includes around 500,000 distinct CDR3 sequences, about 20% detected once. The TCR was taken from an older woman with Graves' ophthalmopathy. Sequenced: blood. V gene TRBV12-3 or TRBV12-4 combines with J gene TRBJ1-5; D remains ambiguous. The CDR3 DNA reads as TGTGCCAGCAGTTTATCCGGGATCAAAAGCAAGCCCCAGCATTTT. Encoded protein: CASSLSGIKSKPQHF.